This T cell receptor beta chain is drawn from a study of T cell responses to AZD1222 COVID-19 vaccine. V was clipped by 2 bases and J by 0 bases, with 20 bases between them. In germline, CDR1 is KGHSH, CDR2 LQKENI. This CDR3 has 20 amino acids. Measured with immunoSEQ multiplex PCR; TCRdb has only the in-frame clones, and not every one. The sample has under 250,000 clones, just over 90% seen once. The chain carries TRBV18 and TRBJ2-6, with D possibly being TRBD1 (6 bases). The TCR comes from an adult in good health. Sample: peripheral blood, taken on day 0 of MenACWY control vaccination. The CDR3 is CASSPSFRTAYSSGANVLTF. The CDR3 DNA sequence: TGTGCCAGCTCACCATCATTCAGGACAGCCTATTCCTCTGGGGCCAACGTCCTGACTTTC. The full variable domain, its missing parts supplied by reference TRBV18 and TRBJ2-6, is NAGVMQNPRHLVRRRGQEARLRCSPMKGHSHVYWYRQLPEEGLKFMVYLQKENIIDESGMPKERFSAEFPKEGPSILRIQQVVRGDSAAYFCASSPSFRTAYSSGANVLTFGAGSRLTVL.